A selection of T cell receptor beta chains follows, all from one sample in a study of blood T cells in healthy people across ages. Each CDR3 protein gets one entry after TCRdb re-called the 5' RACE reads with MiXCR. This table holds 1.5 million to 2 million distinct CDR3 sequences, roughly 50% found once. The specimen was blood. Receptors originate from a woman aged 40 to 50 in good health. Both conserved end residues are part of each CDR3. Fields, in order: clone size, D gene, V gene, J gene, CDR3 protein, CDR3 DNA. D genes are given only for firm matches. A clone size is listed for some rows: how often the clone was seen (once, few, many), or a class if it is expanded.

>few|TRBD2|TRBV5-1|TRBJ2-1
CASTLAGGVPSYNEQFF
TGCGCCAGCACTCTAGCGGGGGGGGTCCCATCCTACAATGAGCAGTTCTTC
>NA|TRBD1|TRBV11-3|TRBJ2-1
CASSTNRGPYNEQFF
TGTGCCAGCAGCACAAACAGGGGGCCCTACAATGAGCAGTTCTTC
>NA|NA|TRBV20-1|TRBJ2-3
CSASDYRRNTDTQYF
TGCAGTGCTAGCGATTACAGGAGAAACACAGATACGCAGTATTTT
>NA|TRBD2|TRBV20-1|TRBJ2-5
CSASGTSGGPGETQYF
TGCAGTGCTTCTGGGACTAGCGGGGGACCCGGGGAGACCCAGTACTTC
>NA|NA|TRBV6-5|TRBJ1-1
CASSYKRARTTNTEAFF
TGTGCCAGCAGTTACAAGAGGGCTCGGACAACGAACACTGAAGCTTTCTTT
>NA|NA|TRBV2|TRBJ2-3
CASSTTQGADTQYF
TGTGCCAGCAGCACGACACAAGGGGCAGATACGCAGTATTTT
>NA|TRBD1|TRBV28|TRBJ2-7
CASTQTGYEQYF
TGTGCCAGCACCCAGACAGGGTACGAGCAGTACTTC
>NA|NA|TRBV20-1|TRBJ2-1
CSARETDTYEQFF
TGCAGTGCTAGAGAGACTGATACCTACGAGCAGTTCTTC
>NA|NA|TRBV6-2/TRBV6-3|TRBJ2-7
CASSYTKAKSSYEQYF
TGTGCCAGCAGTTATACCAAGGCGAAGAGCTCCTACGAGCAGTACTTC
>NA|NA|TRBV20-1|TRBJ2-4
CSGREQNLAKNIQYF
TGCAGTGGCCGAGAGCAGAACCTAGCCAAAAACATTCAGTACTTC
>few|TRBD2|TRBV4-1|TRBJ2-7
CASSQDVLVAGASYEQYF
TGCGCCAGCAGCCAAGATGTTTTAGTAGCGGGGGCCTCCTACGAGCAGTACTTC
>once|NA|TRBV6-2/TRBV6-3|TRBJ2-1
CASSYWGPYNEQFF
TGTGCCAGCAGTTACTGGGGGCCCTACAATGAGCAGTTCTTC
>NA|NA|TRBV5-5|TRBJ2-7
CASSVSELYEQYF
TGTGCCAGCAGCGTGTCAGAGTTATACGAGCAGTACTTC
>NA|NA|TRBV5-6|TRBJ1-5
CASSLPDERNQPQHF
TGTGCCAGCAGTCTCCCCGACGAGCGCAATCAGCCCCAGCATTTT
>NA|NA|TRBV5-1|TRBJ1-2
CASSLGGTPTNYGYTF
TGCGCCAGCAGCTTGGGGGGGACACCCACTAACTATGGCTACACCTTC
>NA|TRBD1|TRBV25-1|TRBJ2-1
CASSEGQGAKGEQFF
TGTGCCAGCAGTGAGGGACAGGGGGCGAAGGGTGAGCAGTTCTTC
>NA|NA|TRBV15|TRBJ2-7
CATGRDRGHEQYF
TGTGCCACCGGCAGAGATAGGGGCCACGAGCAGTACTTC
>many|TRBD2|TRBV7-2|TRBJ2-1
CASSLVGTSGYNEQFF
TGTGCCAGCAGCTTAGTTGGGACTAGCGGTTACAATGAGCAGTTCTTC
>NA|NA|TRBV6-5|TRBJ2-7
CASSNTGSYEQYF
TGTGCCAGCAGTAATACAGGGTCCTACGAGCAGTACTTC
>few|NA|TRBV7-2|TRBJ2-4
CASSSGFEGWGGNIQYF
TGTGCCAGCAGCTCCGGGTTCGAGGGTTGGGGCGGAAACATTCAGTACTTC
>NA|NA|TRBV12-3/TRBV12-4|TRBJ2-3
CASSWRGRLTDTQYF
TGTGCCAGCAGTTGGAGGGGACGACTCACAGATACGCAGTATTTT
>NA|NA|TRBV12-3/TRBV12-4|TRBJ1-1
CASSFSDYTEAFF
TGTGCCAGCAGTTTTAGTGATTACACTGAAGCTTTCTTT
>NA|NA|TRBV6-5|TRBJ1-4
CASRQLEKLFF
TGTGCCAGCAGACAACTCGAAAAACTGTTTTTT
>few|NA|TRBV7-2|TRBJ2-1
CASSPGLGTDEQFF
TGTGCCAGCAGCCCCGGATTAGGGACCGATGAGCAGTTCTTC
>NA|NA|TRBV20-1|TRBJ1-2
CSATGDLGYTF
TGCAGTGCTACAGGGGATTTAGGCTACACCTTC
>NA|NA|TRBV11-2|TRBJ2-5
CASSLDIMEYF
TGTGCCAGCAGCTTAGACATAATGGAGTACTTC
>few|TRBD1|TRBV25-1|TRBJ1-2
CASSEYRDSNGYTF
TGTGCCAGCAGTGAATACAGGGACAGCAATGGCTACACCTTC
>NA|TRBD1|TRBV6-1|TRBJ2-6
CASSPPHRDSSSGANVLTF
TGTGCCAGCAGTCCCCCTCACCGGGACAGCTCGTCTGGGGCCAACGTCCTGACTTTC
>NA|NA|TRBV4-3|TRBJ2-1
CASSQEVGGGPYNEQFF
TGCGCCAGCAGCCAAGAAGTGGGAGGGGGCCCCTACAATGAGCAGTTCTTC
>NA|NA|TRBV6-5|TRBJ2-5
CASSYEAVGIPTQYF
TGTGCCAGCAGTTACGAGGCGGTTGGGATCCCAACCCAGTACTTC
>NA|TRBD1|TRBV29-1|TRBJ1-4
CSVDHEWGQGTNEKLFF
TGCAGCGTTGATCACGAGTGGGGACAGGGGACTAATGAAAAACTGTTTTTT
>NA|TRBD2|TRBV2|TRBJ2-5
CAIHLTSGGRETQYF
TGTGCCATTCACCTCACTAGCGGGGGACGGGAGACCCAGTACTTC
>NA|TRBD1|TRBV10-3|TRBJ2-7
CAISPPDRVHEQYF
TGTGCCATCAGTCCCCCGGACAGGGTACACGAGCAGTACTTC
>NA|NA|TRBV5-1|TRBJ2-3
CASSFTSQGTDTQYF
TGCGCCAGCAGTTTCACCTCGCAGGGCACAGATACGCAGTATTTT
>NA|TRBD2|TRBV12-3/TRBV12-4|TRBJ2-3
CASSESGGLSTDTQYF
TGTGCCAGCAGCGAAAGCGGGGGCCTTAGCACAGATACGCAGTATTTT
>NA|NA|TRBV6-2/TRBV6-3|TRBJ2-5
CASSPPGRSGPETQYF
TGTGCCAGCAGTCCCCCGGGACGGTCGGGTCCAGAGACCCAGTACTTC
>NA|NA|TRBV28|TRBJ2-3
CASSFPREGVSTDTQYF
TGTGCCAGCAGTTTCCCCAGGGAGGGGGTAAGCACAGATACGCAGTATTTT
>few|NA|TRBV29-1|TRBJ1-1
CSVEGDGGITEAFF
TGCAGCGTTGAAGGGGACGGGGGGATCACTGAAGCTTTCTTT
>NA|NA|TRBV12-3/TRBV12-4|TRBJ2-4
CASSSGGTGEQYF
TGTGCCAGCAGTTCAGGAGGGACCGGGGAGCAGTACTTC
>NA|NA|TRBV7-9|TRBJ1-2
CASSLDVSAYTF
TGTGCCAGCAGCTTAGATGTCAGCGCCTACACCTTC
>NA|NA|TRBV6-4|TRBJ2-1
CASSPDRARRDEQFF
TGTGCCAGCAGTCCCGACAGGGCAAGGAGGGATGAGCAGTTCTTC